A selection of T cell receptor delta chains follows, all from one sample in a study of gamma-delta chains in newborns, infants, children. TCRdb re-processed the reads via CATT. The sample lists several thousand delta-chain clones; roughly 3.5% were seen once. The sample taken for sequencing was blood. Source of these receptors: a child who was a newborn, infant or young child, either healthy, febrile or measles-vaccinated (not recorded which). Both conserved end residues are part of each CDR3. Each record gives: clone size, D gene, V gene, J gene, CDR3 protein, CDR3 DNA. A D gene is named only where the DNA matches it firmly. The listing skips clone size in some rows; elsewhere it reads once, few, many or a size class.

abundance: medium-sized; d_gene: TRDD3; v_gene: TRDV2; j_gene: TRDJ3; CDR3aa: CACDYWGIRSWDTRQMFF; CDR3nt: TGTGCCTGTGACTACTGGGGGATACGCTCCTGGGACACCCGACAGATGTTTTTC
abundance: large; d_gene: TRDD3; v_gene: TRDV2; j_gene: TRDJ3; CDR3aa: CACDSTGGYSWDTRQMFF; CDR3nt: TGTGCCTGTGACAGTACTGGGGGATACTCCTGGGACACCCGACAGATGTTTTTC
abundance: NA; d_gene: NA; v_gene: TRDV2; j_gene: TRDJ3; CDR3aa: CACGPIRSWDTRQMFF; CDR3nt: TGTGCCTGTGGCCCCATCCGCTCCTGGGACACCCGACAGATGTTTTTC
abundance: NA; d_gene: NA; v_gene: TRDV3; j_gene: TRDJ1; CDR3aa: CAFGEVLTDKLIF; CDR3nt: TGTGCCTTTGGGGAGGTCTTAACCGATAAACTCATCTTT
abundance: few; d_gene: TRDD3; v_gene: TRDV2; j_gene: TRDJ3; CDR3aa: CACDKLGDTSSWDTRQMFF; CDR3nt: TGCGCCTGTGACAAACTGGGGGATACGAGCTCCTGGGACACCCGACAGATGTTTTTC
abundance: few; d_gene: NA; v_gene: TRDV2; j_gene: TRDJ3; CDR3aa: CACDTVGWSTRQMFF; CDR3nt: TGTGCCTGTGACACCGTTGGGTGGAGCACCCGACAGATGTTTTTC
abundance: NA; d_gene: NA; v_gene: TRDV2; j_gene: TRDJ3; CDR3aa: CACGTGTGFSWDTRQMFF; CDR3nt: TGTGCCTGTGGCACCGGTACTGGATTCTCCTGGGACACCCGACAGATGTTTTTC
abundance: few; d_gene: TRDD3; v_gene: TRDV2; j_gene: TRDJ3; CDR3aa: CACDTVGDTHSRDTRQMFF; CDR3nt: TGTGCCTGTGACACCGTGGGGGATACCCACTCCCGGGACACCCGACAGATGTTTTTC
abundance: NA; d_gene: TRDD3; v_gene: TRDV2; j_gene: TRDJ3; CDR3aa: CACDRGDTRSWDTRQTFF; CDR3nt: TGTGCCTGTGACAGGGGGGATACGCGCTCCTGGGACACCCGACAGACGTTTTTC
abundance: NA; d_gene: TRDD3; v_gene: TRDV2; j_gene: TRDJ3; CDR3aa: CACDSVYWGNSWDTRQMFF; CDR3nt: TGTGCCTGTGACTCGGTGTACTGGGGAAACTCCTGGGACACCCGACAGATGTTTTTC
abundance: few; d_gene: NA; v_gene: TRDV1; j_gene: TRDJ1; CDR3aa: CALGERNEGYTDKLIF; CDR3nt: TGTGCTCTCGGGGAACGAAACGAGGGATACACCGATAAACTCATCTTT
abundance: medium-sized; d_gene: TRDD3; v_gene: TRDV2; j_gene: TRDJ3; CDR3aa: CACDTAYWGTLSWDTRQMFF; CDR3nt: TGTGCCTGTGACACCGCTTACTGGGGGACCCTCTCCTGGGACACCCGACAGATGTTTTTC
abundance: medium-sized; d_gene: TRDD3; v_gene: TRDV2; j_gene: TRDJ1; CDR3aa: CACDAVLGAPYTDKLIF; CDR3nt: TGTGCCTGTGACGCTGTACTGGGGGCCCCGTACACCGATAAACTCATCTTT
abundance: medium-sized; d_gene: NA; v_gene: TRDV2; j_gene: TRDJ3; CDR3aa: CACDSLIRKDSWDTRQMFF; CDR3nt: TGTGCCTGTGACTCCTTGATACGCAAGGACTCCTGGGACACCCGACAGATGTTTTTC
abundance: medium-sized; d_gene: NA; v_gene: TRDV2; j_gene: TRDJ1; CDR3aa: CACDTVGPLTDKLIF; CDR3nt: TGTGCCTGTGACACCGTGGGCCCATTAACAGATAAACTCATCTTT
abundance: NA; d_gene: TRDD3; v_gene: TRDV2; j_gene: TRDJ3; CDR3aa: CACDGVGDTTSSWDTRQMFF; CDR3nt: TGTGCCTGTGACGGAGTGGGGGATACGACGAGCTCCTGGGACACCCGACAGATGTTTTTC
abundance: NA; d_gene: TRDD3; v_gene: TRDV2; j_gene: TRDJ3; CDR3aa: CACDPVLGDTYSTWDARQMFF; CDR3nt: TGTGCCTGTGACCCGGTACTGGGGGATACCTACTCGACCTGGGACGCCCGACAGATGTTTTTC
abundance: NA; d_gene: TRDD3; v_gene: TRDV2; j_gene: TRDJ3; CDR3aa: CACDTGGLGESSRDTRQMFF; CDR3nt: TGTGCCTGTGACACCGGAGGGCTGGGGGAAAGCTCCCGGGACACCCGACAGATGTTTTTC
abundance: NA; d_gene: TRDD3; v_gene: TRDV1; j_gene: TRDJ1; CDR3aa: CALGELRWGIHTDKLIF; CDR3nt: TGTGCTCTTGGGGAACTTCGCTGGGGGATACACACCGATAAACTCATCTTT
abundance: large; d_gene: TRDD3; v_gene: TRDV2; j_gene: TRDJ3; CDR3aa: CACDTVLGDSSWDTRQMFF; CDR3nt: TGTGCCTGTGACACCGTACTGGGGGATAGCTCCTGGGACACCCGACAGATGTTTTTC
abundance: NA; d_gene: TRDD3; v_gene: TRDV1; j_gene: TRDJ1; CDR3aa: CALGAPFTGGPLPYTDKLIF; CDR3nt: TGTGCTCTTGGGGCCCCCTTTACTGGGGGACCTCTACCGTACACCGATAAACTCATCTTT